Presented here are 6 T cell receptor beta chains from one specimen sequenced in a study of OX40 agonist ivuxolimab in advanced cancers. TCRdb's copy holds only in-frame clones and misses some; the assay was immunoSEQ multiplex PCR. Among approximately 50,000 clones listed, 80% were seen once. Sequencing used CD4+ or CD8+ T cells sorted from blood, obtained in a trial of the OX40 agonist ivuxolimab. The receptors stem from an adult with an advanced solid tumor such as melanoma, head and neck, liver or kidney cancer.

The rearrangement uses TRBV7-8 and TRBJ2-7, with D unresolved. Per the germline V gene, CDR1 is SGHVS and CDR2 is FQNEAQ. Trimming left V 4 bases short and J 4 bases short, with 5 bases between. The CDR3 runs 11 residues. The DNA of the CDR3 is TGTGCCAGCAGCTCTAAATACGAGCAGTACTTC. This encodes CASSSKYEQYF.

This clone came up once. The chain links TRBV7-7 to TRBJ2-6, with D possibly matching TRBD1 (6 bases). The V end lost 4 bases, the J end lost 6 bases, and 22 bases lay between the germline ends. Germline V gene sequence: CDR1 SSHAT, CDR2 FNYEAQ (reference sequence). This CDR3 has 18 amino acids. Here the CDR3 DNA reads TGTGCCAGCAGCTCACCCGGGACACGGTCTGGTTCGGCCAACGTCCTGACTTTC. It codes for CASSSPGTRSGSANVLTF.

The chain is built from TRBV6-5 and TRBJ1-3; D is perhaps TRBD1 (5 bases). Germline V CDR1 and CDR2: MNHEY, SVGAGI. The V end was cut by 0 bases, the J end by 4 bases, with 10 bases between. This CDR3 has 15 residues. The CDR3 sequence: CASSYSGDGGNTIYF. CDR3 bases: TGTGCCAGCAGTTACTCGGGGGATGGAGGAAACACCATATATTTT.

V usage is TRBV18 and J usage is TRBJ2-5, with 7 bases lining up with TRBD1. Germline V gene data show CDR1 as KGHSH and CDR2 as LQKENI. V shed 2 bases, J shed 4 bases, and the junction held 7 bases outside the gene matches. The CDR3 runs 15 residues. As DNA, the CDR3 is TGTGCCAGCTCACCAGCCCCGAGGGACAGAGAGACCCAGTACTTC. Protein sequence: CASSPAPRDRETQYF.

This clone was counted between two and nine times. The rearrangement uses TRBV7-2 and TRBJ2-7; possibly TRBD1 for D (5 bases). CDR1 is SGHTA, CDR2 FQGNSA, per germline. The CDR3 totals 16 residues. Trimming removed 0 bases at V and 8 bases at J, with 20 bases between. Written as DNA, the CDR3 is TGTGCCAGCAGCTTAGCGGAAGGGGCAGGGCGTCCGAAGCAGTACTTC. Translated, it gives CASSLAEGAGRPKQYF.

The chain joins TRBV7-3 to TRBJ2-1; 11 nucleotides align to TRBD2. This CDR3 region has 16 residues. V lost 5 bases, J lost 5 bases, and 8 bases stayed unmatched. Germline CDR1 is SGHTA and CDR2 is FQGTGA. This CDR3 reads CASSRPTSGDHNEQFF. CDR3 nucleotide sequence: TGTGCCAGCAGCCGACCGACTAGCGGGGACCACAATGAGCAGTTCTTC.